These 2 T cell receptor beta chains share one sample of origin, sequenced in a study of beta chain bispecific antibodies for T cell cancers. General study findings and limits: Normal T cells contributed less of the targeted TRBV signal than the leukemia cells did.

TCRdb redid the calling of the 5' RACE reads with MiXCR, one entry per CDR3 protein. The data contain roughly 15,000 distinct CDR3 sequences, around 2.1% of them singletons. T cells were expanded from blood mononuclear cells for roughly 3 days with anti-CD3 OKT3 or CD3/CD28 beads. No antigen has been assigned to these receptors. The sequenced material came from healthy donor T cells cultured with leukemia cells. All receptors derive from a human donor in good health. Some clones in this sample may be carry-over from other donors' samples.

This clonotype was detected many times. The rearrangement uses TRBV20-1 and TRBJ1-1; D gene uncertain. Germline values: CDR1 DFQATT, CDR2 SNEGSKA (reference sequence). The CDR3 has 12 amino acids. CDR3 nucleotides: TGCAGGGTGGACGGCATGAACACTGAAGCTTTCTTT. It encodes CRVDGMNTEAFF.

This clonotype was counted many times. The rearrangement links TRBV5-1 to TRBJ2-7; 7 nucleotides line up with TRBD2. The trim removed 2 bases at V and 3 bases at J, leaving 5 bases unmatched. The CDR3 totals 14 residues. The germline gives CDR1 SGHRS, CDR2 YFSETQ. CDR3 DNA sequence: TGCGCCAGCAGCTTCGCCGGGGGGAACTACGAGCAGTACTTC. Translated, it gives CASSFAGGNYEQYF.